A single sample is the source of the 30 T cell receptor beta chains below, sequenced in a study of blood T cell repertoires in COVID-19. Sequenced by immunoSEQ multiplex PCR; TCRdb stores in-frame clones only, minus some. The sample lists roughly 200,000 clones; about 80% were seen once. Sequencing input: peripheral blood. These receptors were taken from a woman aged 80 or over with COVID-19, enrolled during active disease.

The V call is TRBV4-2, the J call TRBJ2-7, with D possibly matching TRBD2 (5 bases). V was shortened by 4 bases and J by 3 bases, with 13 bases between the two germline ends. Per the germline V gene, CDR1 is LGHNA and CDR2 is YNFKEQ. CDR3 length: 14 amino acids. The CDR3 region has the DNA TGTGCCAGCAGCCCTACGGGGTTGGACTACGAGCAGTACTTC. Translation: CASSPTGLDYEQYF.

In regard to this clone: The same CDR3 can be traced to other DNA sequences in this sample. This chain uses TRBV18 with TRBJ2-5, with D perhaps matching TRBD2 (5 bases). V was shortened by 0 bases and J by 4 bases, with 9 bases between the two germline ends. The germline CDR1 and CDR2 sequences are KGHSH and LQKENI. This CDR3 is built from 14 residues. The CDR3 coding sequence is TGTGCCAGCTCACCACCGGGAGCCCCAGAGACCCAGTACTTC. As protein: CASSPPGAPETQYF.

The CDR3 sequence is CASSQADRTAIYGYTF. The CDR3 bases are TGTGCCAGCAGCCAAGCAGATAGGACAGCCATCTATGGCTACACCTTC. The rearrangement links TRBV4-2 to TRBJ1-2, with D possibly matching TRBD1 (6 bases). Trimming removed 1 base from V and 4 bases from J, with 16 bases in between. CDR1 and CDR2 (germline): LGHNA, YNFKEQ. The CDR3 is made up of 16 amino acids.

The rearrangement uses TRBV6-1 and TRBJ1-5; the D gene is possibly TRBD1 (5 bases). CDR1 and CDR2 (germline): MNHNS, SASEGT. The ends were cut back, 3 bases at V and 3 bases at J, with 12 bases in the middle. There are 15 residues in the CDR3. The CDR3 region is CASSDPGPLNQPQHF. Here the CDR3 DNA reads TGTGCCAGCAGTGACCCAGGGCCGCTCAATCAGCCCCAGCATTTT.

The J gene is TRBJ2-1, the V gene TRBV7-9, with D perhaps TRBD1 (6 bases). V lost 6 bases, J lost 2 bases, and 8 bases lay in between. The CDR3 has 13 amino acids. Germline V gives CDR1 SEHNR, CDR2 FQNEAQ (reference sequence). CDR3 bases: TGTGCCAGCAGAGGGGGTACCTACAATGAGCAGTTCTTC. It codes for CASRGGTYNEQFF.

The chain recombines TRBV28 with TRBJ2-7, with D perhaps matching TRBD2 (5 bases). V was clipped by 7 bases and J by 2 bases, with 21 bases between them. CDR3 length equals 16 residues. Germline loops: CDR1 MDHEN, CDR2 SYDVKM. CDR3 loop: CASIRASGRATYEQYF. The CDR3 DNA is TGTGCCAGCATAAGAGCCAGCGGAAGGGCCACCTACGAGCAGTACTTC.

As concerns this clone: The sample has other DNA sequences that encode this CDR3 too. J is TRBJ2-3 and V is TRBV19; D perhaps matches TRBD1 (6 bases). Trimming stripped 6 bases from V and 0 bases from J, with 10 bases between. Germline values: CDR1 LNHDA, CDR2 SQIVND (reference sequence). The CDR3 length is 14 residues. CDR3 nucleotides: TGTGCCAGTAGGAGGCAGGGGAGCACAGATACGCAGTATTTT. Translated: CASRRQGSTDTQYF.

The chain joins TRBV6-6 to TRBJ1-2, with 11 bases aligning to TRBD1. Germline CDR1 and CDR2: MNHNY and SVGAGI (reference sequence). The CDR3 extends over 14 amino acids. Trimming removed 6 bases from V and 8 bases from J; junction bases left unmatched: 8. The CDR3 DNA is TGTGCCAGCAGGACCGGGACAGGGGGGAGAGGCTACACCTTC. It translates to CASRTGTGGRGYTF.

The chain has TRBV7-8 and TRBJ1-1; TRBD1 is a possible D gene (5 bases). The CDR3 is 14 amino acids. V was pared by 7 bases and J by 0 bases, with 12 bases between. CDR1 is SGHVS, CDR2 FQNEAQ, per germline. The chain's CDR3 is CASTDRQMNTEAFF. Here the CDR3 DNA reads TGTGCCAGCACCGATCGACAGATGAACACTGAAGCTTTCTTT.

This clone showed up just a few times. The CDR3 here is CASSPPGQESYEQYF. The CDR3 coding sequence is TGTGCCAGCTCACCCCCGGGACAGGAGTCCTACGAGCAGTACTTC. The V and J genes are TRBV18 and TRBJ2-7, with 8 bases fitting TRBD1. Germline loops: CDR1 KGHSH, CDR2 LQKENI. CDR3 size: 15 residues. Trimming at V came to 3 bases and at J to 1 base, leaving 5 bases not matched to a gene.

In DNA, the CDR3 is TGTGCCAGCAGTTTTTTTAGCGGGCTGCACCTGTTTTTT. Amino acid sequence: CASSFFSGLHLFF. The chain couples TRBV12-3 or TRBV12-4 to TRBJ1-4; D not certain. This CDR3 contains 13 residues. The ends were cut back, 3 bases at V and 14 bases at J, with 16 bases in the middle.

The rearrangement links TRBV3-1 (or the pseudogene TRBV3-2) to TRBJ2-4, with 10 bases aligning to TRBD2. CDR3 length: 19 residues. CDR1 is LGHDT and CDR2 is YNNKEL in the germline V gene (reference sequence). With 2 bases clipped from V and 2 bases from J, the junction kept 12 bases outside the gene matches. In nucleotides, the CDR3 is TGTGCCAGCAGCCAATTACCCAGCGGGAGGGCGGGCCCCAAAAACATTCAGTACTTC. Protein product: CASSQLPSGRAGPKNIQYF.

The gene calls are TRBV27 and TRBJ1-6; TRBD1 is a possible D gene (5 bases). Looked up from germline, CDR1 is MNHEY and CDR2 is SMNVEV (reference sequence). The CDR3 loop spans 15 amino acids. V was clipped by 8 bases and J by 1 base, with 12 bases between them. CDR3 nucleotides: TGTGCCAGCCGGCCCAGGGAATCCTATAATTCACCCCTCCACTTT. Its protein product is CASRPRESYNSPLHF.

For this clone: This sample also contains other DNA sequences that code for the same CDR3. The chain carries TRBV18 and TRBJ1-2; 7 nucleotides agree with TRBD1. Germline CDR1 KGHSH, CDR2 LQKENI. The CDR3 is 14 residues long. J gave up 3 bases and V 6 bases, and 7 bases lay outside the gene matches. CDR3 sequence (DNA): TGTGCCAGCTCTCCCGGGCAGGGGGACTATGGCTACACCTTC. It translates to CASSPGQGDYGYTF.

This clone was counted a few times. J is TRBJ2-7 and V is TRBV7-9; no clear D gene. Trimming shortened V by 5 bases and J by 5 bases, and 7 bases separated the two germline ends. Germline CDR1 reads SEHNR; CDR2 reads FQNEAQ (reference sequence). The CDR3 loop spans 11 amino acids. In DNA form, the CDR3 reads TGTGCCAGCAGCGACTTAAACGAGCAGTACTTC. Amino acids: CASSDLNEQYF.

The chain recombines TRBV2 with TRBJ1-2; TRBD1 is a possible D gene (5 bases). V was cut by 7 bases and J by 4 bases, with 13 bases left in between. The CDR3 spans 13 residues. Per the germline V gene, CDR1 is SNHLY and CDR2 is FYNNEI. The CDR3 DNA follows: TGTGCCAGCATAAGACAGCATACCTATGGCTACACCTTC. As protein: CASIRQHTYGYTF. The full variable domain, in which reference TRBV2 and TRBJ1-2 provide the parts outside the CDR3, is EPEVTQTPSHQVTQMGQEVILRCVPISNHLYFYWYRQILGQKVEFLVSFYNNEISEKSEIFDDQFSVERPDGSNFTLKIRSTKLEDSAMYFCASIRQHTYGYTFGSGTRLTVV.

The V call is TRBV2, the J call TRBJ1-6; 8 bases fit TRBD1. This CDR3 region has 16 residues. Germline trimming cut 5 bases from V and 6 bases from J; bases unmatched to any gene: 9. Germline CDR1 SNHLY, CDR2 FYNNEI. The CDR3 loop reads CASSTPGQAFNSPLHF. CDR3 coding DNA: TGTGCCAGCAGTACTCCGGGACAGGCTTTTAATTCACCCCTCCACTTT.

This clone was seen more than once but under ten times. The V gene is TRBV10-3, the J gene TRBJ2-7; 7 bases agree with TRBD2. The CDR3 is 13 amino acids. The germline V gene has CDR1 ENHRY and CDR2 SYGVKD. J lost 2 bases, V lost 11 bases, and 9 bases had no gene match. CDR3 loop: CAAGLGGTYEQYF. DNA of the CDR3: TGTGCCGCAGGACTAGGTGGCACCTACGAGCAGTACTTC.

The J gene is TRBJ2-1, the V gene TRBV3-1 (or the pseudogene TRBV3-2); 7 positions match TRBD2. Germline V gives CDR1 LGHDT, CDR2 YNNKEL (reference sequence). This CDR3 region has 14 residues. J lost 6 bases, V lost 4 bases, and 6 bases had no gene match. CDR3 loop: CASSLAGVANEQFF. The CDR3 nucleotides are TGTGCCAGCAGCCTGGCGGGGGTCGCCAATGAGCAGTTCTTC.

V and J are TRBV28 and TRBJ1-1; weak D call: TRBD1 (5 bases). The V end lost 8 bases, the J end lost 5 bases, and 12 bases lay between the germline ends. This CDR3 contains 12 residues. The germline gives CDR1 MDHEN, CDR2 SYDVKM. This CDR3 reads CASETQGTEAFF. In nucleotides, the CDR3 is TGTGCCAGCGAAACTCAGGGTACTGAAGCTTTCTTT. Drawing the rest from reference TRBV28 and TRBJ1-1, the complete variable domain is DVKVTQSSRYLVKRTGEKVFLECVQDMDHENMFWYRQDPGLGLRLIYFSYDVKMKEKGDIPEGYSVSREKKERFSLILESASTNQTSMYLCASETQGTEAFFGQGTRLTVV.

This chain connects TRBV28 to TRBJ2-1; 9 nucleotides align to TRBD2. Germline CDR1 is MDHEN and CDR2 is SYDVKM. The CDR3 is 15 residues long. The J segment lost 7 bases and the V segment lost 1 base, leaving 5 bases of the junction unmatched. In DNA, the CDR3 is TGTGCCAGCAGTTTATATAGCGGGGGTAATAATGAGCAGTTCTTC. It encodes CASSLYSGGNNEQFF.

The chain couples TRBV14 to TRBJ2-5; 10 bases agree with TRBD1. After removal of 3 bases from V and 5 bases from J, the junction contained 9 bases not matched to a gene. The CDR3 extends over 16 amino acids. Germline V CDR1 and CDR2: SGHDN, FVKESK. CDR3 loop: CASSHVTGGSRETQYF. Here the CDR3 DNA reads TGTGCCAGCAGCCACGTGACAGGGGGCTCGCGTGAGACCCAGTACTTC.

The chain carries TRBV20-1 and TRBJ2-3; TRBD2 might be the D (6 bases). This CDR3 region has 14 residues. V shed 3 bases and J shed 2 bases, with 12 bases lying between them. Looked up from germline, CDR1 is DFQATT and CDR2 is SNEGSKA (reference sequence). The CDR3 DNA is TGCAGTGCTAGTTCGGGGGTCCCCACAGATACGCAGTATTTT. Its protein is CSASSGVPTDTQYF.

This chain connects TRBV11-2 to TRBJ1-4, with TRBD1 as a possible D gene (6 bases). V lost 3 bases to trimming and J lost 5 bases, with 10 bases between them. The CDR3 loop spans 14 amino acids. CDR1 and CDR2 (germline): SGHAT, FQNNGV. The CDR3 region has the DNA TGTGCCAGCAGCTTCTCGGACAGAAATGAAAAACTGTTTTTT. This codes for CASSFSDRNEKLFF.

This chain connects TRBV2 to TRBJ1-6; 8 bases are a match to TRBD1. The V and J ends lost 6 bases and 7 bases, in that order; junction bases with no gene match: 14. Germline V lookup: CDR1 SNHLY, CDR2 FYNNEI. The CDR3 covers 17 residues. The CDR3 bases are TGTGCCAGCAGCCCACCCCGCTCAGGGGGCGTAAATTCACCCCTCCACTTT. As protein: CASSPPRSGGVNSPLHF.

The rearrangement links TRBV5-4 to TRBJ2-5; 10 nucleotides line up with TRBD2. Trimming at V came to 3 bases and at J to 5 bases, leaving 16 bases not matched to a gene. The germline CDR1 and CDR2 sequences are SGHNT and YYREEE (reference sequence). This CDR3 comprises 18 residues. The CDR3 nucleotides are TGTGCCAGCAGCTCGGGGCCTACTAGCGGGGAGGGGAGGGAGACCCAGTACTTC. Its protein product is CASSSGPTSGEGRETQYF.

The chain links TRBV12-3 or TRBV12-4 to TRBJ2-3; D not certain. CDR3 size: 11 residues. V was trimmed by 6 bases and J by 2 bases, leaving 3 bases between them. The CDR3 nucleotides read TGTGCCAGCAGCTTCACAGATACGCAGTATTTT. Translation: CASSFTDTQYF.

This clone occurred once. CDR3 in amino acids: CASRWSWASGSDTQYF. CDR3 in DNA: TGTGCCAGCCGATGGAGTTGGGCTAGCGGGAGTGATACGCAGTATTTT. The chain links TRBV19 to TRBJ2-3; 10 bases align to TRBD2. The ends lost 9 bases at V and 6 bases at J; junction bases unmatched: 15. This CDR3 is built from 16 residues. Germline V gives CDR1 LNHDA, CDR2 SQIVND (reference sequence).

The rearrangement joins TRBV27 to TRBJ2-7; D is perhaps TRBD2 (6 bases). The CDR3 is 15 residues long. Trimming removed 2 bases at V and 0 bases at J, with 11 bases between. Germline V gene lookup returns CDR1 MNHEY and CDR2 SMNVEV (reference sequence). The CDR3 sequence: CASSLLARSSYEQYF. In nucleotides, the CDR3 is TGTGCCAGCAGTTTACTAGCGCGGAGCTCCTACGAGCAGTACTTC.

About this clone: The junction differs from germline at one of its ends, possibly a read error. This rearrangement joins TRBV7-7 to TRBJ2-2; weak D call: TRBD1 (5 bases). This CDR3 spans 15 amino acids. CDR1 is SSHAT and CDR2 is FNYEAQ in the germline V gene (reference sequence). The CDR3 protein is CASSLQGSNTGELFF. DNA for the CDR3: TGTGCTAGCAGCTTGCAGGGTTCGAACACCGGGGAGCTGTTTTTT. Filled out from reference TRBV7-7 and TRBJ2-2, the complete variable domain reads GAGVSQSPRYKVTKRGQDVTLRCDPISSHATLYWYQQALGQGPEFLTYFNYEAQPDKSGLPSDRFSAERPEGSISTLTIQRTEQRDSAMYRCASSLQGSNTGELFFGEGSRLTVL.